This entry concerns a single TCR beta chain. Its antigen is not identified. Clones were sequenced by immunoSEQ multiplex PCR, and TCRdb holds only the in-frame ones, with some missing. Here the sample spans hundreds of thousands of clones, less than 80% being singletons. Per the germline V gene, CDR1 is SGHTA and CDR2 is FQGNSA. V lost 1 base and J lost 1, with 11 bases in between. The CDR3 consists of 16 residues. The data originate from a study of shared clonotypes between healthy human individuals. Study at large: Plates per donor: three CD4 naive, three CD4 memory, two CD8 naive, one CD8 memory.

Study-wide results and limits: Four donors held about 4.5% of naive CD4 clonotypes in common. Blood was the only sampled material, and tissue repertoires likely differ.

This chain uses TRBV7-2 with TRBJ1-5; D possibly corresponds to TRBD1 (5 bases). The sequenced material came from memory CD4+ T cells sorted from blood. Regarding subset: CD45RA-negative fraction. This sequence originates from a woman aged 25 to 39 in good health. The DNA of the CDR3 is TGTGCCAGCAGCTTAGGCGGGGCGAGGAGCAATCAGCCCCAGCATTTT. It codes for CASSLGGARSNQPQHF.